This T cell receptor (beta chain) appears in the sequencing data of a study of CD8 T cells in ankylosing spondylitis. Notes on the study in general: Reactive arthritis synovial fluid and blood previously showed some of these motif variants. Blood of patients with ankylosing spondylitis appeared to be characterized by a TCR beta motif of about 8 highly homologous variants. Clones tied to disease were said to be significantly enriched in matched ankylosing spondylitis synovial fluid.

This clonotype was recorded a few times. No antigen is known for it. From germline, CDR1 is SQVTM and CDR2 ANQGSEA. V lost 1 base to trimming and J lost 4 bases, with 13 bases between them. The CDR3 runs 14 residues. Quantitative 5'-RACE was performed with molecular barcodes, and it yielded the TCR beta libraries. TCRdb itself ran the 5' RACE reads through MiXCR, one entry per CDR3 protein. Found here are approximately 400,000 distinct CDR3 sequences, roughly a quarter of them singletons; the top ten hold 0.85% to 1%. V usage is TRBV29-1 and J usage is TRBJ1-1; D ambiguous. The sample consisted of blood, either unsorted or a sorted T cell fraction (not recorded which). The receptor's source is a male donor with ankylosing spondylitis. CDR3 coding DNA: TGCAGCGTTGAAGGAAGAGTACAATCCACTGAAGCTTTCTTT. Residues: CSVEGRVQSTEAFF. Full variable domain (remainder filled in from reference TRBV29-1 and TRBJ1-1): SAVISQKPSRDICQRGTSLTIQCQVDSQVTMMFWYRQQPGQSLTLIATANQGSEATYESGFVIDKFPISRPNLTFSTLTVSNMSPEDSSIYLCSVEGRVQSTEAFFGQGTRLTVV.